What follows are 21 T cell receptor beta chains derived from one specimen sequenced in a study of cytomegalovirus exposure and HLA in healthy donors. The PCR had 60 Vbeta and 13 Jbeta primers. TCRdb's copy holds only in-frame clones and misses some; the assay was immunoSEQ multiplex PCR. Among around 130,000 clones listed, over 70% were seen once. The material sequenced was PBMCs. These receptor sequences come from a woman aged 18 to 35 in good health and CMV-seronegative.

This clone was picked up a small number of times. The V gene is TRBV10-3, the J gene TRBJ1-5; perhaps TRBD1 as D (5 bases). The V end lost 8 bases, the J end lost 0 bases, and 8 bases lay between the germline ends. Germline lookup yields CDR1 ENHRY and CDR2 SYGVKD. The CDR3 extends over 13 amino acids. The CDR3 DNA reads TGTGCCATCGGGGGGGGTAGCAATCAGCCCCAGCATTTT. It specifies CAIGGGSNQPQHF.

This clone was picked up a small number of times. The rearrangement uses TRBV7-2 and TRBJ2-7, with TRBD2 matching over 13 bases. Trimming took 3 bases from V and 4 from J; bases not matched to a gene: 3. The CDR3 has 15 residues. Germline-derived CDR1 and CDR2 are SGHTA and FQGNSA. CDR3 nucleotide sequence: TGTGCCAGCAGCTTCGGACTAGCGGGAGTGTACGAGCAGTACTTC. As protein: CASSFGLAGVYEQYF.

The CDR3 spells CASCLSGNTIYF. CDR3 nucleotide sequence: TGTGCCAGCTGTTTATCCGGAAACACCATATATTTT. V is TRBV2 and J is TRBJ1-3, with unresolved D. Trimming took 8 bases from V and 4 from J, leaving 9 bases between them. CDR1 and CDR2 from the germline V gene are SNHLY and FYNNEI. The CDR3 loop spans 12 amino acids.

V and J are TRBV19 and TRBJ2-1, with D possibly being TRBD2 (6 bases). Trimming removed 6 bases from V and 0 bases from J, with 9 bases in between. The CDR3 is 14 residues long. Germline CDR1 and CDR2: LNHDA and SQIVND (reference sequence). DNA of the CDR3: TGTGCCAGTAGGCGGGGATCCTCCTACAATGAGCAGTTCTTC. Translation gives CASRRGSSYNEQFF.

The chain uses TRBV2 and TRBJ2-7; TRBD1 matches 7 bases. Germline CDR1 reads SNHLY; CDR2 reads FYNNEI. The CDR3 loop spans 15 amino acids. J lost 2 bases, V lost 10 bases, and 14 bases had no gene match. CDR3 DNA: TGTGCCATCGTTTTGAGGGACAGAGACCCCTACGAGCAGTACTTC. This gives the protein CAIVLRDRDPYEQYF.

The chain joins TRBV27 to TRBJ2-3, with no clear D. The length of the CDR3 is 12 residues. Germline V gene lookup returns CDR1 MNHEY and CDR2 SMNVEV (reference sequence). The V end was cut by 7 bases, the J end by 4 bases, with 9 bases between. The DNA of the CDR3 is TGTGCCAGCACCATCCATCCAGATACGCAGTATTTT. Residues: CASTIHPDTQYF.

The J gene is TRBJ2-7, the V gene TRBV7-6; possible D gene TRBD2, 6 bases. V gave up 2 bases and J gave up 3 bases, with 11 bases separating them. The CDR3 has 14 residues. Germline V gene sequence: CDR1 SGHVS, CDR2 FNYEAQ. This CDR3 is CASSLRGNRYEQYF. The CDR3 DNA sequence: TGTGCCAGCAGCTTACGCGGGAATCGCTACGAGCAGTACTTC.

The chain recombines TRBV30 with TRBJ2-3; 12 nucleotides match TRBD2. The V and J ends lost 0 bases and 5 bases, in that order; junction bases with no gene match: 15. In germline, CDR1 is GTSNPN, CDR2 SVGIG (reference sequence). CDR3 length: 19 residues. The CDR3: CAWSVGHNLPGLAGDTQYF. The CDR3 nucleotides read TGTGCCTGGAGTGTAGGACACAATCTTCCGGGACTAGCGGGAGATACGCAGTATTTT. The entire variable domain, with the rest obtained from reference TRBV30 and TRBJ2-3, is as follows: SQTIHQWPATLVQPVGSPLSLECTVEGTSNPNLYWYRQAAGRGLQLLFYSVGIGQISSEVPQNLSASRPQDRQFILSSKKLLLSDSGFYLCAWSVGHNLPGLAGDTQYFGPGTRLTVL.

V and J are TRBV30 and TRBJ1-1; D perhaps matches TRBD1 (5 bases). The germline V and J ends were trimmed by 5 bases and 1 base, with 11 bases remaining between them. The CDR3 sequence is 13 residues long. Per germline, CDR1 GTSNPN and CDR2 SVGIG (reference sequence). As DNA, the CDR3 is TGTGCCTGGGCCAGGGATAAGAACACTGAAGCTTTCTTT. Its protein product is CAWARDKNTEAFF.

This sequence joins TRBV18 and TRBJ1-5; 7 nucleotides agree with TRBD1. The trim removed 5 bases at V and 4 bases at J, leaving 8 bases unmatched. In germline, CDR1 is KGHSH, CDR2 LQKENI. The CDR3 runs to 15 residues. The CDR3 DNA follows: TGTGCCAGCTCATCCGACAGGGCCGTTAATCAGCCCCAGCATTTT. It codes for CASSSDRAVNQPQHF.

This clone was counted between two and nine times. V and J are TRBV4-1 and TRBJ2-1, with D perhaps matching TRBD1 (5 bases). Trimming stripped 2 bases from V and 6 bases from J, with 11 bases between. The CDR3 has 14 residues. Germline loops: CDR1 MGHRA, CDR2 YSYEKL. The CDR3 sequence: CASSQYRNLNEQFF. For the CDR3, the DNA is TGCGCCAGCAGCCAATACAGGAACCTCAATGAGCAGTTCTTC.

The V and J genes are TRBV4-1 and TRBJ1-5; 7 bases fit TRBD1. V trimming: 3 bases; J trimming: 4 bases; junction bases outside the gene matches: 6. Germline CDR1 reads MGHRA; CDR2 reads YSYEKL. This CDR3 is built from 15 residues. The CDR3 DNA follows: TGCGCCAGCAGCCATGATGGGACAGTAAATCAGCCCCAGCATTTT. Translated, it gives CASSHDGTVNQPQHF.

In DNA form, the CDR3 reads TGTGCCTGGACCCCGACAGTGAACACCGGGGAGCTGTTTTTT. This codes for CAWTPTVNTGELFF. The chain recombines TRBV30 with TRBJ2-2; D is perhaps TRBD1 (5 bases). Germline CDR1 reads GTSNPN; CDR2 reads SVGIG (reference sequence). The CDR3 is 14 amino acids. V was cut by 4 bases and J by 1 base, with 10 bases left in between.

This clone was seen more than once but under ten times. J is TRBJ2-1 and V is TRBV4-1, with TRBD2 as a possible D gene (6 bases). This CDR3 comprises 13 residues. Trimming left V 3 bases short and J 6 bases short, with 9 bases between. Looked up from germline, CDR1 is MGHRA and CDR2 is YSYEKL. CDR3 loop: CASSHLGSNEQFF. In DNA form, the CDR3 reads TGCGCCAGCAGCCACCTCGGGAGCAATGAGCAGTTCTTC.

V is TRBV2 and J is TRBJ2-7; D remains ambiguous. Trimming took 7 bases from V and 6 from J, leaving 7 bases between them. The germline CDR1 and CDR2 sequences are SNHLY and FYNNEI. The CDR3 has 10 residues. CDR3: CASTPSEQYF. CDR3 DNA: TGTGCCAGCACCCCTTCCGAGCAGTACTTC.

The DNA for the CDR3 is TGTGCCAGTGCAAGCGGGAGGGCCTGGACCGGGGAGCTGTTTTTT. Translated: CASASGRAWTGELFF. The rearrangement links TRBV19 to TRBJ2-2, with 10 bases matching TRBD2. V dropped 8 bases and J dropped 5; count of bases not matched to a gene: 8. The V gene's germline CDR1 is LNHDA and CDR2 SQIVND (reference sequence). The CDR3 loop spans 15 amino acids.

This clone has more than one count but fewer than ten. The chain uses TRBV27 and TRBJ2-2; D is undetermined. Deletions cut 3 bases from V and 1 base from J, with 6 bases between. Germline values: CDR1 MNHEY, CDR2 SMNVEV (reference sequence). This CDR3 is 14 amino acids long. The CDR3 sequence: CASSFEVNTGELFF. CDR3 sequence (DNA): TGTGCCAGCAGTTTTGAGGTGAACACCGGGGAGCTGTTTTTT.

V gene TRBV19 combines with J gene TRBJ1-5, with 9 positions matching TRBD1. The CDR3 totals 15 residues. The V and J ends lost 7 bases and 3 bases, in that order; junction bases with no gene match: 7. Germline CDR1 LNHDA, CDR2 SQIVND (reference sequence). The chain's CDR3 is CASTPTGGPNQPQHF. CDR3 nucleotide sequence: TGTGCCAGTACCCCGACAGGGGGGCCCAATCAGCCCCAGCATTTT.

This chain uses TRBV5-4 with TRBJ2-5; 7 nucleotides match TRBD1. The DNA end is more similar to TRBJ2-7, so the J call may be wrong. Germline V CDR1 and CDR2: SGHNT, YYREEE (reference sequence). This CDR3 has 14 amino acids. The CDR3 nucleotides read TGTGCCAGCAGCTTGTGGGGGACAGTGAACGAGCAGTACTTC. It is translated as CASSLWGTVNEQYF.

The chain links TRBV7-2 to TRBJ2-3, with 13 bases matching TRBD2. Germline CDR1 SGHTA, CDR2 FQGNSA. Trimming took 5 bases from V and 3 from J; bases not matched to a gene: 5. The CDR3 extends over 16 amino acids. The CDR3 nucleotides are TGTGCCAGCAGCCCAAGACTAGCGGGAGGTACAGATACGCAGTATTTT. The encoded protein is CASSPRLAGGTDTQYF.

The J gene is TRBJ1-3, the V gene TRBV9, with 7 bases matching TRBD1. This CDR3 is 16 amino acids long. Germline V lookup: CDR1 SGDLS, CDR2 YYNGEE. After removal of 2 bases from V and 4 bases from J, the junction contained 9 bases not matched to a gene. The CDR3: CASSVEGAMLGNTIYF. CDR3 coding DNA: TGTGCCAGCAGCGTGGAGGGGGCGATGCTCGGAAACACCATATATTTT.